These T cell receptor beta chains were read from a single sample in a study of blood T cell repertoires in COVID-19. Some clones are missing from TCRdb's copy, which holds only in-frame ones; the method was immunoSEQ multiplex PCR. The sample yields 220,000 or so clones, around 83% seen once. Sample: peripheral blood. The receptors come from a man aged 45-60 years who had recovered from COVID-19. CDR3s include the opening cysteine and the closing phenylalanine or tryptophan. A D gene is named only where the DNA matches it firmly. Clone size, where shown, is once, few, many, or a class for clones that have expanded.

cdr3_aa cdr3_nt v_call clone_size j_call d_call
CASSLVRNTDTQYF TGTGCCAGCAGCTTAGTCAGAAACACAGATACGCAGTATTTT TRBV11-2 . TRBJ2-3 .
CASSLGSSYGYTF TGTGCCAGCAGCTTGGGCAGCAGCTATGGCTACACCTTC TRBV7-2 . TRBJ1-2 .
CASGAWGQTNTEAFF TGTGCCAGCGGAGCTTGGGGACAAACGAACACTGAAGCTTTCTTT TRBV27 . TRBJ1-1 .
CAWSKGGSSYEQYF TGTGCCTGGAGCAAGGGAGGGAGCTCCTACGAGCAGTACTTC TRBV30 . TRBJ2-7 TRBD2
CASSPRSGETQYF TGTGCCAGCAGCCCCAGATCCGGGGAGACCCAGTACTTC TRBV4-2 . TRBJ2-5 .
CASSSLDGRNGNEQFF TGTGCCAGCAGTTCCCTTGACGGGAGAAACGGCAATGAGCAGTTCTTC TRBV28 . TRBJ2-1 .
CASSYSGRAAGANVLTF TGTGCCAGTAGCTATAGCGGGAGGGCAGCTGGGGCCAACGTCCTGACTTTC TRBV19 . TRBJ2-6 TRBD2
CASSEAGGSTDTQYF TGTGCCAGCAGTGAAGCGGGAGGTTCCACAGATACGCAGTATTTT TRBV6-4 . TRBJ2-3 TRBD2
CASSYWGGLALYQETQYF TGTGCCAGCAGTTACTGGGGGGGACTAGCGCTGTACCAAGAGACCCAGTACTTC TRBV25-1 . TRBJ2-5 TRBD2
CASSYPGLAGEWEQYF TGTGCCAGCAGCTACCCGGGACTAGCGGGAGAATGGGAGCAGTACTTC TRBV5-4 . TRBJ2-7 TRBD2
CASSQGPGGPSSYEQYF TGCGCCAGCAGCCAAGGGCCCGGCGGGCCGAGCTCCTACGAGCAGTACTTC TRBV4-1 once TRBJ2-7 .
CASSETVWNEQFF TGCGCCAGCAGTGAGACGGTGTGGAATGAGCAGTTCTTC TRBV10-2 . TRBJ2-1 .
CASSPGQGMNTEAFF TGTGCCAGCTCACCGGGGCAGGGTATGAACACTGAAGCTTTCTTT TRBV18 once TRBJ1-1 .
CASSLAPTGGASEQYF TGTGCCAGCAGCTTAGCCCCCACAGGGGGTGCGTCCGAGCAGTACTTC TRBV7-6 . TRBJ2-7 TRBD1
CASSPSGGETQYF TGTGCCAGCTCCCCCTCTGGGGGGGAGACCCAGTACTTC TRBV18 once TRBJ2-5 .
CASSTGQGDYGYTF TGTGCCAGTAGTACAGGACAGGGTGACTATGGCTACACCTTC TRBV19 . TRBJ1-2 TRBD1
CASSQEPDVGGEAFF TGTGCCAGCAGCCAAGAACCGGACGTGGGAGGGGAAGCTTTCTTT TRBV4-2 . TRBJ1-1 .
CARRWGGRGTEAFF TGCGCCCGCCGCTGGGGGGGAAGGGGCACTGAAGCTTTCTTT TRBV5-1 . TRBJ1-1 .
CAWSVSGGGTYNSPLHF TGTGCCTGGAGTGTGTCGGGAGGGGGAACCTATAATTCACCCCTCCACTTT TRBV30 few TRBJ1-6 .
CATIGGPSTDTQYF TGTGCCACCATTGGGGGCCCAAGCACAGATACGCAGTATTTT TRBV24-1 . TRBJ2-3 .
CASSDPGTGGEQYF TGTGCCAGTAGTGACCCCGGGACAGGGGGCGAGCAGTACTTC TRBV19 few TRBJ2-7 TRBD1
CASSIGTSGRSSTGELFF TGTGCCAGCAGCATCGGGACTAGCGGGAGGTCGAGCACCGGGGAGCTGTTTTTT TRBV11-2 . TRBJ2-2 TRBD2
CASSYSGRADTQYF TGTGCCAGCAGTTACTCCGGGAGGGCAGATACGCAGTATTTT TRBV6-5 . TRBJ2-3 TRBD2
CASSQGLAGVGTDTQYF TGCGCCAGCAGCCAAGGACTAGCGGGAGTCGGTACAGATACGCAGTATTTT TRBV4-1 . TRBJ2-3 TRBD2
CASSLGGRATKEQYF TGTGCCAGCAGCTTAGGCGGGAGGGCCACAAAAGAGCAGTACTTC TRBV7-9 once TRBJ2-7 TRBD2
CASSPWPDTSGKYQETQYF TGTGCCAGCAGCCCGTGGCCCGATACTAGCGGGAAGTACCAAGAGACCCAGTACTTC TRBV7-8 . TRBJ2-5 TRBD2
CASSSGTGGYTF TGCGCCAGCAGTTCCGGGACAGGCGGCTACACCTTC TRBV5-1 . TRBJ1-2 TRBD1
CASSVGTGLNTEAFF TGTGCCAGCAGCGTCGGAACGGGGTTGAACACTGAAGCTTTCTTT TRBV5-5 . TRBJ1-1 .
CASSNSIHSGANVLTF TGTGCCAGCAGCAATTCCATTCATTCTGGGGCCAACGTCCTGACTTTC TRBV9 . TRBJ2-6 .
CASSAEGQKKDEAFF TGTGCCAGCAGCGCAGAGGGACAAAAAAAGGATGAAGCTTTCTTT TRBV9 . TRBJ1-1 .
CASSPLDAVEQYF TGTGCCAGCTCACCGCTAGATGCCGTCGAGCAGTACTTC TRBV18 . TRBJ2-7 .
CATSDWDSSSYNEQFF TGTGCCACCAGTGATTGGGACTCCAGCTCCTACAATGAGCAGTTCTTC TRBV24-1 . TRBJ2-1 .
CASSHRGHTEAFF TGTGCCAGCAGTCACAGGGGGCACACTGAAGCTTTCTTT TRBV28 once TRBJ1-1 TRBD1
CASSPGQPNYGYTF TGCGCCAGCAGCCCGGGACAGCCTAACTATGGCTACACCTTC TRBV5-1 . TRBJ1-2 TRBD1
CASSVAASGGDTQYF TGTGCCAGCAGCGTAGCGGCTAGCGGGGGAGATACGCAGTATTTT TRBV9 . TRBJ2-3 TRBD2
CAISEERYEQYF TGTGCCATCAGTGAGGAGAGGTACGAGCAGTACTTC TRBV10-3 . TRBJ2-7 .
CASSSDRGYQPQHF TGTGCCAGCAGCTCCGACAGGGGATATCAGCCCCAGCATTTT TRBV7-2 . TRBJ1-5 TRBD1
CASSLAGTGGDTQYF TGTGCCAGCAGCTTAGCGGGGACAGGGGGTGATACCCAGTACTTC TRBV7-6 . TRBJ2-5 TRBD1
CASSLAAGGNQPQHF TGTGCCAGCAGCTTAGCAGCAGGGGGCAATCAGCCCCAGCATTTT TRBV7-2 . TRBJ1-5 .
CASSRQRGTDTQYF TGTGCCAGCAGTCGCCAGCGGGGCACAGATACGCAGTATTTT TRBV28 . TRBJ2-3 .
CASSLDRPGGREYF TGTGCCAGCAGCTTGGATCGACCAGGGGGTAGGGAGTACTTC TRBV5-6 . TRBJ2-7 TRBD1